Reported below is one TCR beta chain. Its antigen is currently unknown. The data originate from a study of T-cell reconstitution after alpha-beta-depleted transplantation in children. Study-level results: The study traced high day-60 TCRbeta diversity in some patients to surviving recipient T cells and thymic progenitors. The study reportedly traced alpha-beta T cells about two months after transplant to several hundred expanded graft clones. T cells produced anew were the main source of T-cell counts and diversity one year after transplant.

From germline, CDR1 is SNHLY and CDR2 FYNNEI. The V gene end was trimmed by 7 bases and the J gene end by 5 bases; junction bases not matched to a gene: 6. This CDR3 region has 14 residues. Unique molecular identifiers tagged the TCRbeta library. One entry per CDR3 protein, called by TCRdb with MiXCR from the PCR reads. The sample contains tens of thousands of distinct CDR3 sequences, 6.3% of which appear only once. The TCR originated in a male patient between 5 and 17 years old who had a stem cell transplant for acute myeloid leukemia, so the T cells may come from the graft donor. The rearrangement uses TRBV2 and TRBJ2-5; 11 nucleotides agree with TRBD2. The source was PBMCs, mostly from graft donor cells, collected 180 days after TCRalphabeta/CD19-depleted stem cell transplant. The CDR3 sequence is CASNGLAGRETQYF. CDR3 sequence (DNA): TGTGCCAGCAATGGACTAGCGGGCAGGGAGACCCAGTACTTC.